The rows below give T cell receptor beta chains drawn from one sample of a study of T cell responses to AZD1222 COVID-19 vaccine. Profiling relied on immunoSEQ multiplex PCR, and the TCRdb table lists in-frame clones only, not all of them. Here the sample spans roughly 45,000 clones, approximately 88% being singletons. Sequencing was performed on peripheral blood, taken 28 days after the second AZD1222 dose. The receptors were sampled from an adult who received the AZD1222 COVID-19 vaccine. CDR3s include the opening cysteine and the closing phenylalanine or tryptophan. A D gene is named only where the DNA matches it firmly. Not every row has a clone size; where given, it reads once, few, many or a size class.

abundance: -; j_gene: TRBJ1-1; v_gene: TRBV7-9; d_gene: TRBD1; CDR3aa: CASSWTGTGGTEAFF; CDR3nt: TGTGCCAGCAGCTGGACAGGGACGGGGGGCACTGAAGCTTTCTTT
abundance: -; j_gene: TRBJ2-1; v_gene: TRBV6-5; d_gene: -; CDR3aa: CASSSHGPSYNEQFF; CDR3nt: TGTGCCAGCAGCTCCCATGGGCCTTCCTACAATGAGCAGTTCTTC
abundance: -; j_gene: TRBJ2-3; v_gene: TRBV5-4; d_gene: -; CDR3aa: CASSPQPGSSDTQYF; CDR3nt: TGTGCCAGCAGTCCCCAGCCCGGTAGTAGTGATACGCAGTATTTT
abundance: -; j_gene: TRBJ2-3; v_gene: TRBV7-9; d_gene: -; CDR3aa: CASSLAGATDTQYF; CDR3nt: TGTGCCAGCAGCTTAGCGGGGGCCACAGATACGCAGTATTTT
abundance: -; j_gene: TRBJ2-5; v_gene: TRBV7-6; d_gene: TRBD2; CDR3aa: CASSFSGGYQETQYF; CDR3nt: TGTGCCAGCAGCTTTAGCGGGGGGTACCAAGAGACCCAGTACTTC
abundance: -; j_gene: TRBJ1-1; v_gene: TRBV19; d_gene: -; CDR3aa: CASSIFGSIVGAEAFF; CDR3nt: TGTGCCAGTAGTATTTTTGGGAGTATAGTGGGGGCTGAAGCTTTCTTT
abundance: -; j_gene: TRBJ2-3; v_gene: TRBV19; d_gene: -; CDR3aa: CASSSRGVPDTQYF; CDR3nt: TGTGCCAGTAGTAGCCGAGGGGTCCCAGATACGCAGTATTTT
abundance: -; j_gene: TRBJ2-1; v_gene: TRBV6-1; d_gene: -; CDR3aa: CASSESIRQPQFF; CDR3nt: TGTGCCAGCAGTGAATCTATTCGGCAGCCGCAGTTCTTC
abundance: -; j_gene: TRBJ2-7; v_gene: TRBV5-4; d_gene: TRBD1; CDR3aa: CASRTTVLGPGGEQYF; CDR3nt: TGTGCCAGCAGGACCACGGTATTGGGGCCAGGGGGCGAGCAGTACTTC
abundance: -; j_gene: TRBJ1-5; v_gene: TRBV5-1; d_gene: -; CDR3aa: CASSFGGTSNQPQHF; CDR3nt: TGCGCCAGCAGCTTCGGGGGGACAAGCAATCAGCCCCAGCATTTT
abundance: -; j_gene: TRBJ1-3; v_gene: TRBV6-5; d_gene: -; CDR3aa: CATMDSGNTIYF; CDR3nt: TGTGCCACCATGGACTCTGGAAACACCATATATTTT
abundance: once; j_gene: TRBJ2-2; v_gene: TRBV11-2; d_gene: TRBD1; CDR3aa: CASSRQGYTGELFF; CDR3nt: TGTGCCAGCAGCAGACAGGGGTACACCGGGGAGCTGTTTTTT
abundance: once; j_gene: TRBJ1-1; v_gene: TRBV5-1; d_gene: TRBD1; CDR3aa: CASSLSGGNTEAFF; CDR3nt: TGCGCCAGCAGCTTGTCAGGGGGGAACACTGAAGCTTTCTTT
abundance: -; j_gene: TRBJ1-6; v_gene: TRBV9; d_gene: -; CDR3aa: CASSESGLGNSPLHF; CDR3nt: TGTGCCAGCAGCGAGTCAGGGCTAGGGAATTCACCCCTCCACTTT
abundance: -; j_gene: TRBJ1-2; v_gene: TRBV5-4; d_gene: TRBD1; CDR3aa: CASSPGQEIYGYTF; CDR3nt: TGTGCCAGCAGTCCCGGACAGGAGATCTATGGCTACACCTTC
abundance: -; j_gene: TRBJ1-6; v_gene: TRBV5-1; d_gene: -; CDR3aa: CASQGAQVNSPLHF; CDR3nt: TGCGCCAGCCAAGGGGCACAGGTGAATTCACCCCTCCACTTT
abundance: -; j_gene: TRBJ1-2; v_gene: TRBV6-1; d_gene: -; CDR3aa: CASSEAGGNYGYTF; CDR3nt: TGTGCCAGCAGTGAAGCTGGAGGTAACTATGGCTACACCTTC
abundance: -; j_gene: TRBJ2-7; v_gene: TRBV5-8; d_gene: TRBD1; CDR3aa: CASSLPGQGTTYEQYF; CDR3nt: TGTGCCAGCAGCTTGCCGGGACAGGGGACCACCTACGAGCAGTACTTC
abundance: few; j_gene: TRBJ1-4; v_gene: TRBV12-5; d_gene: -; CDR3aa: CASGDWAGNEKLFF; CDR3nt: TGTGCTAGTGGGGACTGGGCAGGGAATGAAAAACTGTTTTTT
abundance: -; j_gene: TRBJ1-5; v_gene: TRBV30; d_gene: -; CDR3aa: CAWSGGPGARQPQHF; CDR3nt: TGTGCCTGGAGTGGTGGGCCGGGGGCGAGGCAGCCCCAGCATTTT
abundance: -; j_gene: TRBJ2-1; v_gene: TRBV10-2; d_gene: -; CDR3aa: CASREDVNNEQFF; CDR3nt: TGCGCCAGCAGAGAGGACGTAAACAATGAGCAGTTCTTC
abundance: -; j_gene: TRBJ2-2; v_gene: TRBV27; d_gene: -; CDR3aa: CASSSFRLENTGELFF; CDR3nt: TGTGCCAGCAGTTCCTTTCGACTAGAAAACACCGGGGAGCTGTTTTTT
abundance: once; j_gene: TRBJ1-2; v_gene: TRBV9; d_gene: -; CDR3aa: CASSVGVLDGYTF; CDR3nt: TGTGCCAGCAGCGTAGGTGTGCTAGACGGCTACACCTTC
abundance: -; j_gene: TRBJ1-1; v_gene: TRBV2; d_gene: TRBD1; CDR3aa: CASSEGGQGKRGTEAFF; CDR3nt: TGTGCCAGCAGTGAAGGCGGACAGGGCAAGAGAGGGACTGAAGCTTTCTTT
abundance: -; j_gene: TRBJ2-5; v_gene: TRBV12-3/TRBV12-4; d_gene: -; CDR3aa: CASTRTGIGTQYF; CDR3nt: TGTGCCAGCACCAGAACAGGGATCGGGACCCAGTACTTC
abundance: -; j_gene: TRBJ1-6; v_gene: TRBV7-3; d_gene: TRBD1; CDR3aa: CASSPGQGSPLHF; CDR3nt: TGTGCCAGCAGCCCAGGACAGGGTTCACCCCTCCACTTT
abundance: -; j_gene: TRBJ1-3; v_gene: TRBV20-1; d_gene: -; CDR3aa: CSASGGSAGNTIYF; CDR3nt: TGCAGTGCTAGTGGTGGGAGCGCTGGAAACACCATATATTTT